This TCR beta chain is from a study of T cell responses to AZD1222 COVID-19 vaccine. Germline CDR1 reads LGHDT; CDR2 reads YNNKEL (reference sequence). Unmatched junction bases numbered 8, after V lost 1 base and J lost 7 bases. CDR3 length: 15 amino acids. Libraries were prepared by immunoSEQ multiplex PCR; TCRdb keeps only in-frame clonotypes and omits some of them. Of 200,000 to 250,000 clones in the sample, approximately 94% were seen once. J is TRBJ2-5 and V is TRBV3-1 (or the pseudogene TRBV3-2); 8 bases match TRBD2. This receptor was identified in an adult in good health. Sequenced here: peripheral blood, sampled on day 0 of MenACWY control vaccination. The CDR3 spells CASSQAWTSSGTQYF. The CDR3 DNA reads as TGTGCCAGCAGCCAAGCATGGACTAGCTCTGGGACCCAGTACTTC.